This T cell receptor (beta chain) was found in a study of T cell responses to AZD1222 COVID-19 vaccine. General observations from the study: Elevations in Spike-specific TCR breadth and depth followed administration of two AZD1222 doses. Just a handful of AZD1222 recipients tested seropositive at baseline. Clonal diversity may have been underestimated in mostly white British donors.

Germline V gene data show CDR1 as MDHEN and CDR2 as SYDVKM. The CDR3 runs to 14 residues. Trimming left V 4 bases short and J 4 bases short, with 11 bases between. Comments on this clone: Its cognate antigen is unknown.

Only in-frame clones appear in the TCRdb table, and some are missing; sequencing was by immunoSEQ multiplex PCR. This table holds 140,000 to 150,000 clones, over 75% found once. The rearrangement links TRBV28 to TRBJ1-3; D remains ambiguous. The specimen was peripheral blood, collected on day 0 of AZD1222 vaccination. The TCR comes from an adult in good health. CDR3 sequence reads: CASSSRRAGNTIYF. CDR3 DNA: TGTGCCAGCAGTTCCCGTCGAGCGGGAAACACCATATATTTT. The complete variable domain, with remaining parts taken from reference TRBV28 and TRBJ1-3, reads DVKVTQSSRYLVKRTGEKVFLECVQDMDHENMFWYRQDPGLGLRLIYFSYDVKMKEKGDIPEGYSVSREKKERFSLILESASTNQTSMYLCASSSRRAGNTIYFGEGSWLTVV.